This T cell receptor beta chain was sequenced for a study of T cell repertoires in cytomegalovirus infection. Across the study: Use of recently identified HLA-C-restricted and well-studied HLA-B-restricted CMV epitopes was part of the study. Indicated by public TCR beta signatures were CMV infection and matching HLA type.

TCRdb re-derived calls from the reads in MiXCR, one entry per CDR3 protein. Among nearly 700,000 distinct CDR3 sequences listed, roughly 33% were seen once. Germline CDR1 MGHRA, CDR2 YSYEKL. Trimming took 3 bases from V and 7 from J, leaving 16 bases between them. This CDR3 has 16 amino acids. Study conclusions and caveats: Cumulative frequency of public TCR beta families picked out carriers of CMV plus the relevant HLA. What dominated the ex vivo response were HLA-C-restricted CMV-specific TCR beta clonotypes.

Note on this clonotype: What it binds is not known.

Sample: cultured PBMCs, taken from culture after CMV antigen stimulation. The TCR originated in a human donor in good health (CMV status not recorded). Some clones in this sample may be carry-over from other donors' samples. This chain uses TRBV4-1 with TRBJ1-6; no clear D. The CDR3 sequence is CASSQPNRADNSPLHF. CDR3 DNA sequence: TGCGCCAGCAGCCAGCCCAACAGAGCCGACAATTCACCCCTCCACTTT.